This T cell receptor (beta chain) came from a study of beta chain features in type 1 diabetes. This clone was observed at least ten times. No antigen is known for it. TCRB transcripts that were expressed got sequenced, as all of the isolated RNA had been reverse transcribed. Method: immunoSEQ multiplex PCR; TCRdb's copy keeps in-frame clones and lacks some. The sample has some 350,000 clones, around a tenth seen once; the top ten hold less than 0.65%. Broader study findings: There was a moderate but significant shortening of TCRB CDR3s in all four CD4+ subsets of Type 1 diabetes patients. Type 1 diabetes patients had VDJ junctions that carried fewer insertions and more deletions. High-TCR-expressing cells could be over-represented by cDNA sequencing.

The TCR sequence derives from a man aged 25 to 40 with type 1 diabetes. The sample comprised central memory CD4+ T cells from blood.

The CDR3 bases are TGTGCCACCCTGGGGCCGCTGAACACTGAAGCTTTCTTT. Amino acids: CATLGPLNTEAFF. This sequence joins TRBV28 and TRBJ1-1; weak D call: TRBD1 (5 bases). The CDR3 has 13 amino acids. Germline loops: CDR1 MDHEN, CDR2 SYDVKM. The V end lost 10 bases, the J end lost 0 bases, and 12 bases lay between the germline ends.